The 9 T cell receptor beta chains below all came from one sample that was sequenced in a study of identical twins. TCRdb redid the calling of the 5' RACE reads with MiXCR, one entry per CDR3 protein. The table has 690,000 or so distinct CDR3 sequences, less than 10% seen once; the top ten hold 0.75% to 1%. These data are also associated with another study on yellow fever vaccine responses in identical twins.

Sequencing input: PBMCs. All receptors derive from a woman between 18 and 29 years old in good health.

This rearrangement joins TRBV7-2 to TRBJ2-1; TRBD2 matches at 15 bases. With V trimmed by 4 bases and J by 6 bases, 4 bases remained unmatched. Per germline, CDR1 SGHTA and CDR2 FQGNSA. The length of the CDR3 is 16 residues. The CDR3 bases are TGTGCCAGCAGCTACGGACTAGCGGGGGGGGGCAATGAGCAGTTCTTC. This gives the protein CASSYGLAGGGNEQFF.

This clonotype was observed many times. The chain recombines TRBV12-3 or TRBV12-4 with TRBJ2-2; D not resolved. The CDR3 totals 13 residues. With 11 bases removed from V and 0 bases from J, the gap between germline ends came to 10 bases. The CDR3 sequence: CAGAQTNTGELFF. CDR3 sequence (DNA): TGTGCCGGCGCACAGACGAACACCGGGGAGCTGTTTTTT.

The chain couples TRBV4-1 to TRBJ2-2, with D unclear. This CDR3 has 15 amino acids. CDR1 and CDR2 from the germline V gene are MGHRA and YSYEKL. V lost 1 base, J lost 1 base, and 7 bases lay in between. CDR3 sequence: CASSQVMGNTGELFF. The CDR3, as DNA: TGCGCCAGCAGCCAAGTAATGGGGAACACCGGGGAGCTGTTTTTT.

This clonotype was found many times. This sequence joins TRBV5-1 and TRBJ1-4; D may be TRBD1 (5 bases). Germline lookup yields CDR1 SGHRS and CDR2 YFSETQ. This CDR3 comprises 15 residues. Between the trimmed V and J ends, which lost 1 base and 8 bases, there was a span of 15 bases. The CDR3 nucleotides are TGCGCCAGCAGCTTGTTCGGGGAGGGGTACGAAAAACTGTTTTTT. Translating it yields CASSLFGEGYEKLFF.

This clonotype was seen a handful of times. This rearrangement joins TRBV24-1 to TRBJ2-6, with TRBD1 as a possible D gene (5 bases). The CDR3 totals 16 residues. Germline V gene data show CDR1 as KGHDR and CDR2 as SFDVKD. V lost 3 bases, J lost 0 bases, and 8 bases lay in between. CDR3 nucleotides: TGTGCCACCAGTGATAGCAGGGTCTCTGGGGCCAACGTCCTGACTTTC. Translating it yields CATSDSRVSGANVLTF.

This clonotype was detected ten times or more. The J gene is TRBJ2-1, the V gene TRBV4-3, with D uncertain. The germline CDR1 and CDR2 sequences are LGHNA and YSLEER. The CDR3 loop spans 17 amino acids. V dropped 0 bases and J dropped 2 bases, with 14 bases sitting between them. DNA of the CDR3: TGCGCCAGCAGCCAAGATCGTGTACTCGACCCCTACAATGAGCAGTTCTTC. Its translation is CASSQDRVLDPYNEQFF.

This clonotype was seen at least ten times. The chain links TRBV3-1 to TRBJ2-3; D uncertain. The V end lost 2 bases, the J end lost 4 bases, and 10 bases lay between the germline ends. Germline values: CDR1 LGHDT, CDR2 YNNKEL (reference sequence). The CDR3 consists of 14 residues. Here the CDR3 reads CASSQSPPSDTQYF. The CDR3 region has the DNA TGTGCCAGCAGCCAATCCCCCCCCTCAGATACGCAGTATTTT.

This chain uses TRBV15 with TRBJ2-4, with TRBD2 identical over 9 bases. The ends lost 0 bases at V and 0 bases at J; junction bases unmatched: 6. The germline gives CDR1 LNHNV, CDR2 YYDKDF (reference sequence). The CDR3 sequence is 18 residues long. CDR3 residues: CATSRDGAGGVAKNIQYF. CDR3 nucleotide sequence: TGTGCCACCAGCAGAGACGGCGCGGGGGGGGTAGCCAAAAACATTCAGTACTTC.

This clonotype showed up many times. The J gene is TRBJ2-7, the V gene TRBV27; TRBD1 matches at 7 bases. The CDR3 totals 14 residues. J gave up 4 bases and V 4 bases, and 7 bases lay outside the gene matches. The germline V gene encodes CDR1 MNHEY and CDR2 SMNVEV (reference sequence). The CDR3 sequence is CASSWGTESYEQYF. The CDR3 region has the DNA TGTGCCAGCAGTTGGGGGACAGAATCGTACGAGCAGTACTTC.